Listed here are 30 T cell receptor beta chains from one sample, sequenced in a study of blood T cell repertoires in COVID-19. Here immunoSEQ multiplex PCR was the method, and the copy in TCRdb shows in-frame clones only, minus some. The table shows about 100,000 clones, with around 90% occurring only once. The specimen sequenced was peripheral blood. The receptors come from a human donor with active COVID-19. The donor label of this sample is uncertain.

This clone was seen once. J is TRBJ2-1 and V is TRBV10-3, with 10 bases fitting TRBD2. V lost 9 bases to trimming and J lost 3 bases; unmatched junction nucleotides: 5. CDR1 is ENHRY and CDR2 is SYGVKD in the germline V gene. This CDR3 spans 14 amino acids. CDR3: CAIRGTSDYNEQFF. The CDR3 DNA sequence: TGTGCCATTCGCGGGACTAGCGACTACAATGAGCAGTTCTTC.

This chain uses TRBV6-2 or TRBV6-3 with TRBJ2-1, with 8 bases aligning to TRBD1. The CDR3 totals 16 residues. V lost 2 bases, J lost 3 bases, and 6 bases stayed unmatched. Germline lookup yields CDR1 MNHEY and CDR2 SVGEGT. In DNA form, the CDR3 reads TGTGCCAGCAGTTACAGCAGGGACAGGCTCTACAATGAGCAGTTCTTC. Its translation is CASSYSRDRLYNEQFF.

This rearrangement joins TRBV24-1 to TRBJ2-7; 7 positions agree with TRBD1. With V trimmed by 4 bases and J by 3 bases, 11 bases remained unmatched. The CDR3 runs 16 residues. The V gene's germline CDR1 is KGHDR and CDR2 SFDVKD. The CDR3 here is CATSDPHRTGIYEQYF. CDR3 coding DNA: TGTGCCACCAGTGACCCTCATCGGACAGGCATCTACGAGCAGTACTTC.

This chain uses TRBV30 with TRBJ2-1, with 7 bases matching TRBD1. The J segment lost 9 bases and the V segment lost 0 bases, leaving 8 bases of the junction unmatched. The CDR3 sequence is 14 residues long. Germline CDR1 GTSNPN, CDR2 SVGIG (reference sequence). CDR3 in amino acids: CAWSVRVTGCEQFF. The CDR3 DNA reads as TGTGCCTGGAGTGTACGAGTGACAGGGTGTGAGCAGTTCTTC.

The V and J genes are TRBV7-2 and TRBJ1-2; TRBD1 aligns across 7 bases. This CDR3 region has 15 residues. Looked up from germline, CDR1 is SGHTA and CDR2 is FQGNSA. With 4 bases clipped from V and 1 base from J, the junction kept 6 bases outside the gene matches. The CDR3 protein is CASSSIQGLNYGYTF. CDR3 in DNA: TGTGCCAGCAGCTCGATACAGGGGCTTAACTATGGCTACACCTTC.

The J gene is TRBJ2-3, the V gene TRBV5-8; TRBD1 is a possible D gene (6 bases). Trimming removed 4 bases at V and 2 bases at J, with 17 bases between. Germline V gene lookup returns CDR1 SGHTS and CDR2 YDEGEE. CDR3 length equals 16 residues. The CDR3 sequence: CASSGWVTGYTDTQYF. The CDR3, as DNA: TGTGCCAGCAGCGGATGGGTGACAGGATACACAGATACGCAGTATTTT. Full variable domain (rest looked up from reference TRBV5-8 and TRBJ2-3): EAGVTQSPTHLIKTRGQQATLRCSPISGHTSVYWYQQALGLGLQFLLWYDEGEERNRGNFPPRFSGRQFPNYSSELNVNALELEDSALYLCASSGWVTGYTDTQYFGPGTRLTVL.

The genes are TRBV7-6 and TRBJ2-1, with 10 bases fitting TRBD1. V lost 4 bases, J lost 7 bases, and 10 bases stayed unmatched. CDR1 and CDR2 (germline): SGHVS, FNYEAQ. The CDR3 length is 16 residues. DNA for the CDR3: TGTGCCAGCAGCTACGACCCGGGACAGGGGATTAATGAGCAGTTCTTC. It yields the protein CASSYDPGQGINEQFF.

In DNA, the CDR3 is TGTGCCAGCCCACGGACAGGGGGCCATTCACCCCTCCACTTT. Translating gives CASPRTGGHSPLHF. This sequence joins TRBV7-3 and TRBJ1-6; the match to TRBD1 covers 11 bases. The CDR3 totals 14 residues. Per germline, CDR1 SGHTA and CDR2 FQGTGA. Germline trimming cut 8 bases from V and 8 bases from J; bases unmatched to any gene: 5. Full variable domain (missing parts from reference TRBV7-3 and TRBJ1-6): GAGVSQTPSNKVTEKGKYVELRCDPISGHTALYWYRQSLGQGPEFLIYFQGTGAADDSGLPNDRFFAVRPEGSVSTLKIQRTERGDSAVYLCASPRTGGHSPLHFGNGTRLTVT.

The rearrangement joins TRBV6-1 to TRBJ2-7; D not certain. Trimming cost V 3 bases and J 0 bases, with 6 bases left between them. This CDR3 region has 13 residues. Germline lookup yields CDR1 MNHNS and CDR2 SASEGT. The CDR3 DNA sequence: TGTGCCAGCAGTGAGGCAGTCTCCTACGAGCAGTACTTC. Amino acids: CASSEAVSYEQYF.

This clone has more than one count but fewer than ten. V and J are TRBV6-2 or TRBV6-3 and TRBJ2-1, with a weak D call TRBD1 (6 bases). V was pared by 3 bases and J by 5 bases, with 32 bases between. CDR1 and CDR2 from the germline V gene are MNHEY and SVGEGT. The CDR3 is 21 residues long. CDR3 DNA sequence: TGTGCCAGCAGTTATCCACCAGACCAACGGCAGGAGACTTGGGACAACAATGAGCAGTTCTTC. Its translation: CASSYPPDQRQETWDNNEQFF.

The chain combines TRBV12-3 or TRBV12-4 with TRBJ1-2; the D gene is possibly TRBD1 (5 bases). Trimming removed 7 bases at V and 2 bases at J, with 11 bases between. This CDR3 has 13 residues. The CDR3, as DNA: TGTGCCAGCACCCGTACAGGCAACTATGGCTACACCTTC. This encodes CASTRTGNYGYTF.

This chain uses TRBV2 with TRBJ2-7, with D tentatively TRBD2 (7 bases). The CDR3 totals 16 residues. From germline, CDR1 is SNHLY and CDR2 FYNNEI. Trimming cost V 3 bases and J 3 bases, with 18 bases left between them. The CDR3 nucleotides read TGTGCCAGCAGTGACTCTCCGAGGGGGGGGTTCTACGAGCAGTACTTC. This translates into CASSDSPRGGFYEQYF.

The J gene is TRBJ1-3, the V gene TRBV6-5; D remains ambiguous. Trimming took 7 bases from V and 0 from J, leaving 10 bases between them. CDR3 length equals 14 residues. Germline V lookup: CDR1 MNHEY, CDR2 SVGAGI. As DNA, the CDR3 is TGTGCCAGCATGCGGGGAAGCTCTGGAAACACCATATATTTT. Amino acids: CASMRGSSGNTIYF.

This rearrangement joins TRBV7-2 to TRBJ1-2; D not certain. Trimming pared 1 base from V and 4 bases from J, leaving 13 bases between. The germline V gene encodes CDR1 SGHTA and CDR2 FQGNSA. CDR3 length: 15 residues. CDR3: CASSLGVGSSYGYTF. DNA for the CDR3: TGTGCCAGCAGCTTAGGGGTGGGTAGCAGCTATGGCTACACCTTC.

The gene calls are TRBV6-5 and TRBJ2-5, with 8 bases lining up with TRBD1. CDR1 is MNHEY and CDR2 is SVGAGI in the germline V gene. This CDR3 has 13 residues. Losses at the gene ends were 4 bases for V and 3 bases for J; bases not matched to a gene: 1. The CDR3 DNA sequence: TGTGCCAGCAGTTGGACAGGGAAAGAGACCCAGTACTTC. The encoded protein is CASSWTGKETQYF.

This CDR3 reads CASSEGTGTSSTGELFF. The DNA for the CDR3 is TGTGCCAGCAGTGAAGGGACCGGGACTAGCTCCACCGGGGAGCTGTTTTTT. The chain links TRBV2 to TRBJ2-2, with 9 bases aligning to TRBD2. Per the germline V gene, CDR1 is SNHLY and CDR2 is FYNNEI. With V trimmed by 1 base and J by 4 bases, 7 bases remained unmatched. This CDR3 has 17 amino acids.

The chain employs TRBV19 and TRBJ1-6; D might be TRBD1 (5 bases). This CDR3 spans 18 amino acids. V was cut by 3 bases and J by 0 bases, with 15 bases left in between. Germline lookup yields CDR1 LNHDA and CDR2 SQIVND (reference sequence). The CDR3 loop is CASSMTPGLSSYNSPLHF. CDR3 DNA: TGTGCCAGTAGTATGACGCCAGGGCTCAGCTCCTATAATTCACCCCTCCACTTT.

This rearrangement joins TRBV7-3 to TRBJ2-4; D is ambiguous. The V end lost 3 bases, the J end lost 9 bases, and 9 bases lay between the germline ends. The CDR3 sequence is 12 residues long. CDR1 is SGHTA and CDR2 is FQGTGA in the germline V gene. The CDR3 region is CASSFSVVIQYF. CDR3 nucleotides: TGTGCCAGCAGCTTCTCCGTCGTCATTCAGTACTTC.

The V call is TRBV19, the J call TRBJ2-3, with TRBD2 identical over 9 bases. This CDR3 has 14 amino acids. Germline V lookup: CDR1 LNHDA, CDR2 SQIVND (reference sequence). V lost 11 bases, J lost 2 bases, and 8 bases stayed unmatched. This chain's CDR3 is CASQRGAYTDTQYF. Here the CDR3 DNA reads TGTGCCTCTCAGCGGGGGGCCTACACAGATACGCAGTATTTT.

This chain links TRBV4-2 with TRBJ2-1; 13 bases fit TRBD2. The length of the CDR3 is 16 residues. Germline V lookup: CDR1 LGHNA, CDR2 YNFKEQ. V shed 5 bases and J 7 bases; nucleotides not matched to a gene: 8. The CDR3 DNA is TGTGCCAGCAGCGCCCAACTAGCGGGGGGGCCGAATGAGCAGTTCTTC. This encodes CASSAQLAGGPNEQFF.

This clone turned up a few times. The chain couples TRBV28 to TRBJ2-1; 7 bases match TRBD2. The CDR3 runs 14 residues. CDR1 and CDR2 (germline): MDHEN, SYDVKM. With 6 bases clipped from V and 2 bases from J, the junction kept 4 bases outside the gene matches. The CDR3 here is CASSGGTAYNEQFF. In nucleotides, the CDR3 is TGTGCCAGCAGCGGGGGGACCGCCTACAATGAGCAGTTCTTC.

V and J are TRBV19 and TRBJ1-1, with 7 bases fitting TRBD1. V lost 1 base to trimming and J lost 7 bases; unmatched junction nucleotides: 6. Germline V lookup: CDR1 LNHDA, CDR2 SQIVND (reference sequence). The CDR3 has 14 amino acids. The CDR3 is CASSIVTGSIEAFF. As DNA, the CDR3 is TGTGCCAGTAGTATAGTGACAGGGAGTATTGAAGCTTTCTTT.

This clone was observed a single time. J is TRBJ1-2 and V is TRBV28, with D maybe TRBD1 (5 bases). This CDR3 is built from 13 residues. V was trimmed by 6 bases and J by 3 bases, leaving 11 bases between them. Per the germline V gene, CDR1 is MDHEN and CDR2 is SYDVKM. The CDR3 protein is CASRRGGDYGYTF. For the CDR3, the DNA is TGTGCCAGCAGGCGGGGGGGGGACTATGGCTACACCTTC.

The chain uses TRBV10-3 and TRBJ2-1, with TRBD2 identical over 13 bases. The CDR3 is made up of 16 amino acids. The trim removed 1 base at V and 8 bases at J, leaving 5 bases unmatched. Germline V CDR1 and CDR2: ENHRY, SYGVKD. The CDR3 DNA is TGTGCCATCAGTGAGTTCACTAGCGGGGGGGTGGATGAGCAGTTCTTC. This encodes CAISEFTSGGVDEQFF.

The chain combines TRBV27 with TRBJ2-3, with TRBD2 matching 9 bases. Germline assignment: CDR1 MNHEY and CDR2 SMNVEV (reference sequence). The CDR3 totals 16 residues. V shed 2 bases and J 2 bases; nucleotides not matched to a gene: 5. Here the CDR3 DNA reads TGTGCCAGCAGTTTAGCGGCTAGCGGGACCACAGATACGCAGTATTTT. It translates to CASSLAASGTTDTQYF.

This clone was counted between two and nine times. The chain has TRBV5-4 and TRBJ2-7; D might be TRBD1 (6 bases). V lost 4 bases and J 4 bases, leaving 15 bases between the germline ends. Per germline, CDR1 SGHNT and CDR2 YYREEE (reference sequence). The CDR3 covers 14 residues. The DNA of the CDR3 is TGTGCCAGCAGCGTCTTGACAGGTTCATACGAGCAGTACTTC. Amino acid sequence: CASSVLTGSYEQYF.

The chain links TRBV28 to TRBJ2-7, with TRBD1 matching 7 bases. The CDR3 sequence is 13 residues long. In germline, CDR1 is MDHEN, CDR2 SYDVKM. The ends lost 4 bases at V and 2 bases at J; junction bases unmatched: 2. The CDR3: CASSWDRTYEQYF. The CDR3 DNA reads as TGTGCCAGCAGTTGGGACAGAACCTACGAGCAGTACTTC.

The chain joins TRBV10-1 to TRBJ1-2; 8 nucleotides line up with TRBD1. V lost 5 bases, J lost 4 bases, and 6 bases stayed unmatched. Germline CDR1 and CDR2: WNHNN and SYGVQD (reference sequence). The CDR3 extends over 14 amino acids. For the CDR3, the DNA is TGCGCCAGCAGTTCAGGGGGCGCAGGCTATGGCTACACCTTC. This codes for CASSSGGAGYGYTF.

This chain uses TRBV4-3 with TRBJ2-1, with 14 nucleotides matching TRBD2. CDR1 is LGHNA, CDR2 YSLEER, per germline. CDR3 size: 19 residues. V trimming: 9 bases; J trimming: 0 bases; junction bases outside the gene matches: 13. The CDR3 region has the DNA TGCGCCAGTTTAGCTAGGACTAGCGGGGGGTCCAGCTCCTACAATGAGCAGTTCTTC. Its protein is CASLARTSGGSSSYNEQFF.

This clone has a single count. The V gene is TRBV5-4, the J gene TRBJ2-7; D gene ambiguous. The CDR3 has 15 residues. Germline V CDR1 and CDR2: SGHNT, YYREEE (reference sequence). Trimming cost V 0 bases and J 0 bases, with 10 bases left between them. The CDR3 DNA sequence: TGTGCCAGCAGCTTGGACAGCACCCTCTCCTACGAGCAGTACTTC. This codes for CASSLDSTLSYEQYF.